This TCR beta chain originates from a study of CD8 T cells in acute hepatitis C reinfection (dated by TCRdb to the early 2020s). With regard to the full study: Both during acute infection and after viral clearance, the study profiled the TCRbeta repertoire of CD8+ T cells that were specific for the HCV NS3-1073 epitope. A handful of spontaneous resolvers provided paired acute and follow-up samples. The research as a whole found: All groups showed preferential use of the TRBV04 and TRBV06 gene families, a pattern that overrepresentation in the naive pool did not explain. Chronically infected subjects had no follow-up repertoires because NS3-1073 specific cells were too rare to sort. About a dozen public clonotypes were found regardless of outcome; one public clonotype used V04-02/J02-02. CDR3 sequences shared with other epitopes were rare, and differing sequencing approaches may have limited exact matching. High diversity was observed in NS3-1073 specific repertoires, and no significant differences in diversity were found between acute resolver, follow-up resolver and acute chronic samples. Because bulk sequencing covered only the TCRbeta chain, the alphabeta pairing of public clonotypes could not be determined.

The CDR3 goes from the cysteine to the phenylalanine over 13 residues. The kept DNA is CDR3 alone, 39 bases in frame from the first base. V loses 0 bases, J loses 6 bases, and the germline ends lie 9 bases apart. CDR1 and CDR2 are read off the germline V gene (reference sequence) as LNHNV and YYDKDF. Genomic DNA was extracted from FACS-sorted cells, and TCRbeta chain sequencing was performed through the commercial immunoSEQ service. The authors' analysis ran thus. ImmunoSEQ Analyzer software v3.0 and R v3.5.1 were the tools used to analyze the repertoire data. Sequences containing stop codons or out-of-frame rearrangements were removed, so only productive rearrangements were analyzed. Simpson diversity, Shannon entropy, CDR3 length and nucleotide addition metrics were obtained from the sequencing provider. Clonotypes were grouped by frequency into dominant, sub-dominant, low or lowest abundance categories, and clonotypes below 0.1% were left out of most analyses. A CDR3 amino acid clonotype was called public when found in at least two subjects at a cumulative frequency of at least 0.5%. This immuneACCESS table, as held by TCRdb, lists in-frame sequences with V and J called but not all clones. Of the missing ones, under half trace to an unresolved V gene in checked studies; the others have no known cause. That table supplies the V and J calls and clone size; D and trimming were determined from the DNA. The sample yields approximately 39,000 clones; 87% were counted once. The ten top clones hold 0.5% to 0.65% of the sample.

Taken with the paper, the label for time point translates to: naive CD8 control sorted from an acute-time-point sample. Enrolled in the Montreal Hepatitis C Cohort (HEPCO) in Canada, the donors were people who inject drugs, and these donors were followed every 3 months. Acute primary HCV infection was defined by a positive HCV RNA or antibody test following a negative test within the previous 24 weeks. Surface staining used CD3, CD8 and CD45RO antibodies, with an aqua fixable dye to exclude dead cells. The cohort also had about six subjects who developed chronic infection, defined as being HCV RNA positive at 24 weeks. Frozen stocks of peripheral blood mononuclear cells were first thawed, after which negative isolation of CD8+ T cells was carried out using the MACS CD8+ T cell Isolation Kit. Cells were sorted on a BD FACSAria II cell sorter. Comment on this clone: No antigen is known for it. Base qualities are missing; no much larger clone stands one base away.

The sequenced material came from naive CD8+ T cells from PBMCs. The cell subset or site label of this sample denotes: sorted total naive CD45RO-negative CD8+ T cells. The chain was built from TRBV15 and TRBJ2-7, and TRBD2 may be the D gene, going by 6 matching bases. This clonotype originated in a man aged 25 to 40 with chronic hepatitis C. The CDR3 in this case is CATSRDMGGEQYF. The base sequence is TGTGCCACCAGCAGAGATATGGGGGGCGAGCAGTACTTC.